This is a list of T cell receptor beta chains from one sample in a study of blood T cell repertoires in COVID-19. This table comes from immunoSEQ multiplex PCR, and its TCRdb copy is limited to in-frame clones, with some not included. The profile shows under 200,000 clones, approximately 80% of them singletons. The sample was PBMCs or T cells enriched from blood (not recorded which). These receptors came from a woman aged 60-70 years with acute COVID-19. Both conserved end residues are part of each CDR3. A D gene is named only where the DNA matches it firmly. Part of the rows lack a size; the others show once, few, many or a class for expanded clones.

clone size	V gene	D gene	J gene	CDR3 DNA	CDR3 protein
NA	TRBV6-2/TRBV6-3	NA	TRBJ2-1	TGTGCCAGCAACCCCCCCACGCGAGGGAGAGTAGTCTATGAGCAGTTCTTC	CASNPPTRGRVVYEQFF
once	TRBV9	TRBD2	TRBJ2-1	TGTGCCAGCAGCGTAGACGGGGGGGCCTACAATGAGCAGTTCTTC	CASSVDGGAYNEQFF
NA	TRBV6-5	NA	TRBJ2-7	TGTGCCAGCAGAAGGACAGCCTCAGCCTACGAGCAGTACTTC	CASRRTASAYEQYF
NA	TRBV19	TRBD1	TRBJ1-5	TGTGCCAGTAGTGGACAGGGGATCAATCAGCCCCAGCATTTT	CASSGQGINQPQHF
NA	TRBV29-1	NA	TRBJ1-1	TGCAGCGTGGGTACAGGCCAATTGGACACTGAAGCTTTCTTT	CSVGTGQLDTEAFF
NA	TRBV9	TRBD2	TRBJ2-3	TGTGCCAGCAGCGTCATGCGGGAGGAGGCCCGGCGGACAGATACGCAGTATTTT	CASSVMREEARRTDTQYF
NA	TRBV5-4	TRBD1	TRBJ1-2	TGTGCCAGCAGCTTGGCACGGGACAGGGCTTTCGGTGGCTACACCTTC	CASSLARDRAFGGYTF
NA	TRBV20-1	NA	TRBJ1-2	TGCAGTGCCGCGGCAAACTATGGCTACACCTTC	CSAAANYGYTF
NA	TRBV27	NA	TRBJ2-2	TGTGCCAGCAGTTTATGGAGGGCGGGGTTGGCCGGCGGCGGGGAGCTGTTTTTT	CASSLWRAGLAGGGELFF
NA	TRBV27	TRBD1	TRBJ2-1	TGTGCCAGCAGTCCGGGACAGGGGATCTACAATGAGCAGTTCTTC	CASSPGQGIYNEQFF
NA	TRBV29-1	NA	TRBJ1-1	TGCAGCGTCAGAGGGCTACGCGGAGACACTGAAGCTTTCTTT	CSVRGLRGDTEAFF
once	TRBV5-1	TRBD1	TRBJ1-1	TGCGCCAGCAGCCCGGACAGGGGAGAAGCTTTCTTT	CASSPDRGEAFF
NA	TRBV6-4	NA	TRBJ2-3	TGTGCCAGCAGTGACTCTGGCAGCACAGATACGCAGTATTTT	CASSDSGSTDTQYF
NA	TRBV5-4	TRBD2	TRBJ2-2	TGTGCCAGCAGCTTGCTAACTAGCGGGGGGCCCTTCGCGAACACCGGGGAGCTGTTTTTT	CASSLLTSGGPFANTGELFF
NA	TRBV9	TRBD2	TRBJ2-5	TGTGCCAGCAGCGGCGGACTAGGCCAGAAGACCCAGTACTTC	CASSGGLGQKTQYF
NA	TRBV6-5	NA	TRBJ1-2	TGTGCCAGCCGCTCACAGGGCGGGTTAGGCTACACCTTC	CASRSQGGLGYTF
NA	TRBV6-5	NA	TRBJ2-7	TGTGCCAGCAGGAGGGCTGTTGGTTCGATCGAGCAGTACTTC	CASRRAVGSIEQYF
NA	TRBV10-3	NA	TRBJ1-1	TGTGCCATCAGTCAGGAGAACACTGAAGCTTTCTTT	CAISQENTEAFF
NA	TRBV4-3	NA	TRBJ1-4	TGCGCCAGCAGCCAAAGGTATCGGCGGTACACAACTAATGAAAAACTGTTTTTT	CASSQRYRRYTTNEKLFF
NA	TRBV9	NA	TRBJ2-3	TGTGCCAGCAGCCATTCAGGGGCAGATACGCAGTATTTT	CASSHSGADTQYF
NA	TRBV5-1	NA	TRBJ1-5	TGCGCCAGCAGCTTTGGAGGGATGAGGGAGCCCCAGCATTTT	CASSFGGMREPQHF
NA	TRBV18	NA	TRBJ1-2	TGTGCCAGCTCCCCAAACCCAGGGGCGGCTAACTATGGCTACACCTTC	CASSPNPGAANYGYTF
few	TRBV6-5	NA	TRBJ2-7	TGTGCCAGCAACCTACTAGAAAGGGTGGCCGAGCAGTACTTC	CASNLLERVAEQYF
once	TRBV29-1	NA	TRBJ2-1	TGCAGCGTTGTTCGGCAGGGTGGCAATGAGCAGTTCTTC	CSVVRQGGNEQFF
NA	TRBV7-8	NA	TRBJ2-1	TGTGCCAGCAGCCAAAGAGTGGGTAGCGGAACCCTCTACAATGAGCAGTTCTTC	CASSQRVGSGTLYNEQFF
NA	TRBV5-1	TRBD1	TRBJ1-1	TGCGCCAGCAGGGGACAGGGGTTTTCGGGCACTGAAGCTTTCTTT	CASRGQGFSGTEAFF
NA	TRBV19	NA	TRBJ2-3	TGTGCCAGTAGCCCTCCGGGACTCAGCACAGATACGCAGTATTTT	CASSPPGLSTDTQYF
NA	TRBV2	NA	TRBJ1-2	TGTGCCAGCAGTGAAGCCCCGAGGGTTGGCTACACCTTC	CASSEAPRVGYTF
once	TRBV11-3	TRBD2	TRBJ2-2	TGTGCCAGCAGCTTAAGTTTGAGCGGGAGCCCTAAGGGGGAGCTGTTTTTT	CASSLSLSGSPKGELFF
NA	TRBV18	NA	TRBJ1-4	TGTGCCAGCTCACCACAGGGAGGTAATGAAAAACTGTTTTTT	CASSPQGGNEKLFF
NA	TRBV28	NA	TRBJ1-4	TGTGCCAGCAGCGTAACAGGGGAAAAACTGTTTTTT	CASSVTGEKLFF
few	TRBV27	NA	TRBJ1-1	TGTGCCAGCAGTTCCTCGGGGGAGAACACTGAAGCTTTCTTT	CASSSSGENTEAFF
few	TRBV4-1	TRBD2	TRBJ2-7	TGCGCCAGCAGCTTGGGACTAGCGGGCGACTACGAGCAGTACTTC	CASSLGLAGDYEQYF
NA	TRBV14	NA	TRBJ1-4	TGTGCCAGCAGCCGGGGGCCACTTCACAGGGAAGGCAATGAAAAACTGTTTTTT	CASSRGPLHREGNEKLFF
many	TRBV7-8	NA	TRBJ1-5	TGTGCCAGCAGCCCCCGTCCCAGCAATCAGCCCCAGCATTTT	CASSPRPSNQPQHF
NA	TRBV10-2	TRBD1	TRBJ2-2	TGCGCCAGCAGGGGACAGGTCACCACCGGGGAGCTGTTTTTT	CASRGQVTTGELFF
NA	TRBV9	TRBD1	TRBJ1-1	TGTGCCAGCAGCCCGCGGACAGGGGGCCGAACTGAAGCTTTCTTT	CASSPRTGGRTEAFF
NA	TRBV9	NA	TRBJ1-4	TGTGCCAGCAGCGTCCCCGGAACTAATGAAAAACTGTTTTTT	CASSVPGTNEKLFF
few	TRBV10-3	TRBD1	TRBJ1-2	TGTGCCATCAGTGAGTCGATCGACAGGGCCTATGGCTACACCTTC	CAISESIDRAYGYTF
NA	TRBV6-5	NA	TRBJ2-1	TGTGCCAGCAAACGACCCCAGGTCTACAATGAGCAGTTCTTC	CASKRPQVYNEQFF
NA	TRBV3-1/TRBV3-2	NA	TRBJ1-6	TGTGCCAGCAGCCATAGGGGGGGAGGTATGGATTCACCCCTCCACTTT	CASSHRGGGMDSPLHF
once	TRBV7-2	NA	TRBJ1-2	TGTGCCAGCAGCTTAGCTGGTCGGAGGAACTATGGCTACACCTTC	CASSLAGRRNYGYTF
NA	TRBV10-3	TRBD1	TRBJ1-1	TGTGCCATCAGTGATACCGGGACAGGGGCTGCTGAAGCTTTCTTT	CAISDTGTGAAEAFF
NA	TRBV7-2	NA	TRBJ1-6	TGTGCCAGCAGACCAGACAGGTATAATTCACCCCTCCACTTT	CASRPDRYNSPLHF
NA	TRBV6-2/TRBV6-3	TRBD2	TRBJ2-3	TGTGCCAGCAGTCTCGGGGGGGCCGGCACAGATACGCAGTATTTT	CASSLGGAGTDTQYF
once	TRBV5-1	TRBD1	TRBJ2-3	TGCGCCAGCAGCTATACAGGGGGCGGGGATACGCAGTATTTT	CASSYTGGGDTQYF